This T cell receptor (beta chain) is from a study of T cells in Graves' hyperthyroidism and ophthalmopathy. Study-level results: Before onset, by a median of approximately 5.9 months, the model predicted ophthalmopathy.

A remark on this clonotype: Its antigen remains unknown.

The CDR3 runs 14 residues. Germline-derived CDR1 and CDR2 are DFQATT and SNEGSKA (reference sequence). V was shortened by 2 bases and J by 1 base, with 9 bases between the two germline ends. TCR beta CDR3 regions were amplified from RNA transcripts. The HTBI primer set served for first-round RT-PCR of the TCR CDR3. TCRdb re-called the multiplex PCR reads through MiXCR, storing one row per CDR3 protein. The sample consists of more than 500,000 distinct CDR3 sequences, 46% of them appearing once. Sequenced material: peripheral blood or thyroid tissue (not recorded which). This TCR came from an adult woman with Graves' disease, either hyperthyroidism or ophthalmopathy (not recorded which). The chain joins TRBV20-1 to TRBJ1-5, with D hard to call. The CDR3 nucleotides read TGCAGTGCTAGAAGGTTAGGGAGCAATCAGCCCCAGCATTTT. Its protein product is CSARRLGSNQPQHF.